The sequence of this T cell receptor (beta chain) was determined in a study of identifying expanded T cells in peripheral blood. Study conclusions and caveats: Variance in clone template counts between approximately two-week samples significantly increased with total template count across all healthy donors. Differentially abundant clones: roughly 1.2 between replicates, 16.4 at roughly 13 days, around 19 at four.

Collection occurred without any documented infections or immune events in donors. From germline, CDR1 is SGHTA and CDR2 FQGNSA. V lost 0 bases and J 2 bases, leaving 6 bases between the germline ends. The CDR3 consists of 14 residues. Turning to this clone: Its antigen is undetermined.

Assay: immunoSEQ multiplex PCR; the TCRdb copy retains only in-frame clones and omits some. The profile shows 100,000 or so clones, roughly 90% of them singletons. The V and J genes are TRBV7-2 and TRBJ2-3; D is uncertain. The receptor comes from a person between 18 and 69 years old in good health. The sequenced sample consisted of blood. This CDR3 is CASSLADLTDTQYF. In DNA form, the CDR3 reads TGTGCCAGCAGCTTAGCGGATCTCACAGATACGCAGTATTTT.